These 30 T cell receptor beta chains came from one sample sequenced in a study of blood T cell repertoires in COVID-19. Some clones are missing from TCRdb's copy, which holds only in-frame ones; the method was immunoSEQ multiplex PCR. The table records roughly 250,000 clones, over 75% of them present only once. Sequenced sample: peripheral blood. These receptors came from a human donor in a cohort sampled during active COVID-19.

The J gene is TRBJ2-1, the V gene TRBV21-1; the table calls TRBD2, which could not be checked here. TRBV21-1 is noted as a pseudogene. The CDR3 is 15 amino acids. CDR3 in amino acids: CASSKLGLTYNEQFF. Here the CDR3 DNA reads TGTGCCAGCAGCAAACTGGGACTGACTTACAATGAGCAGTTCTTC.

The gene calls are TRBV9 and TRBJ1-3, with TRBD1 matching over 7 bases. CDR3 size: 15 residues. Germline trimming cut 3 bases from V and 9 bases from J; bases unmatched to any gene: 12. Germline V lookup: CDR1 SGDLS, CDR2 YYNGEE. This CDR3 is CASSGTRQGGGTIYF. The CDR3 region has the DNA TGTGCCAGCAGCGGGACCCGACAGGGCGGTGGCACCATATATTTT. Looking up the rest from reference TRBV9 and TRBJ1-3 gives the full variable domain: DSGVTQTPKHLITATGQRVTLRCSPRSGDLSVYWYQQSLDQGLQFLIQYYNGEERAKGNILERFSAQQFPDLHSELNLSSLELGDSALYFCASSGTRQGGGTIYFGEGSWLTVV.

CDR3 loop: CASSSGTVPTEQYF. DNA of the CDR3: TGTGCCAGCAGCTCCGGGACAGTTCCTACCGAGCAGTACTTC. The chain uses TRBV13 and TRBJ2-7; 7 bases align to TRBD1. V was pared by 4 bases and J by 6 bases, with 9 bases of the junction left unmatched. The CDR3 has 14 amino acids. From germline, CDR1 is PRHDT and CDR2 FYEKMQ (reference sequence).

V is TRBV28 and J is TRBJ1-4; D is uncertain. V lost 4 bases to trimming and J lost 10 bases, with 13 bases between them. Germline V gene lookup returns CDR1 MDHEN and CDR2 SYDVKM. The CDR3 spans 13 residues. In DNA, the CDR3 is TGTGCCAGCAGTTATGGACTGGCCCGAAAACTGTTTTTT. This translates into CASSYGLARKLFF.

This rearrangement joins TRBV7-9 to TRBJ2-2, with D unclear. Germline lookup yields CDR1 SEHNR and CDR2 FQNEAQ (reference sequence). CDR3 size: 12 residues. V was pared by 5 bases and J by 6 bases, with 7 bases between. This CDR3 reads CASSRGAGELFF. CDR3 DNA: TGTGCCAGCAGCCGCGGAGCCGGGGAGCTGTTTTTT.

This clone was seen many times. The rearrangement uses TRBV5-1 and TRBJ1-3, with TRBD1 matching over 8 bases. V was pared by 3 bases and J by 0 bases, with 5 bases of the junction left unmatched. The V gene's germline CDR1 is SGHRS and CDR2 YFSETQ. CDR3 length: 16 residues. This chain's CDR3 is CASSSQGADSGNTIYF. DNA for the CDR3: TGCGCCAGCAGCTCGCAGGGGGCCGACTCTGGAAACACCATATATTTT.

The V gene is TRBV19, the J gene TRBJ1-4, with 9 bases matching TRBD1. The junction had 6 bases not matched to a gene; V was cut back by 4 bases and J by 0 bases. In germline, CDR1 is LNHDA, CDR2 SQIVND (reference sequence). The CDR3 is made up of 17 amino acids. CDR3: CASSRVDRGTTNEKLFF. For the CDR3, the DNA is TGTGCCAGTAGTAGAGTTGACAGGGGGACAACTAATGAAAAACTGTTTTTT.

The chain joins TRBV5-4 to TRBJ2-1; perhaps TRBD1 as D (6 bases). Between the trimmed V and J ends, which lost 4 bases and 2 bases, there was a span of 13 bases. From germline, CDR1 is SGHNT and CDR2 YYREEE (reference sequence). The CDR3 sequence is 15 residues long. The CDR3 sequence is CASSPSDSPYNEQFF. The CDR3 DNA reads as TGTGCCAGCAGCCCGTCGGACAGCCCCTACAATGAGCAGTTCTTC.

The chain has TRBV3-1 (or the pseudogene TRBV3-2) and TRBJ1-6; D unclear. Germline values: CDR1 LGHDT, CDR2 YNNKEL (reference sequence). Trimming removed 6 bases at V and 7 bases at J, with 10 bases between. This CDR3 has 13 amino acids. The DNA of the CDR3 is TGTGCCAGCAGTCCCCCTGCGAATTCACCCCTCCACTTT. Translating gives CASSPPANSPLHF.

This chain uses TRBV14 with TRBJ1-4; 12 bases agree with TRBD1. Germline CDR1 SGHDN, CDR2 FVKESK. The CDR3 loop spans 18 amino acids. Losses at the gene ends were 6 bases for V and 2 bases for J; bases not matched to a gene: 10. The CDR3 is CASSPGTGGVWTNEKLFF. Written as DNA, the CDR3 is TGTGCCAGCAGTCCCGGGACAGGGGGCGTCTGGACTAATGAAAAACTGTTTTTT.

In its sample, this clone was seen once. The chain couples TRBV14 to TRBJ1-6; 7 bases map to TRBD1. Germline V lookup: CDR1 SGHDN, CDR2 FVKESK. The CDR3 has 17 residues. The trim removed 4 bases at V and 0 bases at J, leaving 6 bases unmatched. Here the CDR3 reads CASSRSQGSSYNSPLHF. In DNA, the CDR3 is TGTGCCAGCAGCCGGTCACAGGGGAGCTCCTATAATTCACCCCTCCACTTT.

V is TRBV10-3 and J is TRBJ2-3; TRBD2 aligns across 11 bases. Germline V CDR1 and CDR2: ENHRY, SYGVKD. The CDR3 has 18 amino acids. The junction had 10 bases not matched to a gene; V was cut back by 4 bases and J by 1 base. CDR3 region: CAISVSLAGGLGTDTQYF. CDR3 DNA: TGTGCCATCAGTGTTAGTTTAGCGGGGGGGCTGGGCACAGATACGCAGTATTTT.

The V call is TRBV5-1, the J call TRBJ1-6; TRBD1 matches 7 bases. V shed 4 bases and J 5 bases; nucleotides not matched to a gene: 18. There are 19 residues in the CDR3. The germline gives CDR1 SGHRS, CDR2 YFSETQ. The chain's CDR3 is CASSLLTPGTASNNSPLHF. The CDR3 DNA reads as TGCGCCAGCAGCCTCCTCACTCCTGGGACAGCGAGTAATAATTCACCCCTCCACTTT.

The rearrangement joins TRBV7-2 to TRBJ2-5, with D tentatively TRBD2 (5 bases). Trimming took off 1 base at V and 4 bases at J, with 10 bases between the two ends. The CDR3 is made up of 14 amino acids. Germline assignment: CDR1 SGHTA and CDR2 FQGNSA. The CDR3 loop is CASSLELAGETQYF. The CDR3 DNA reads as TGTGCCAGCAGCTTAGAACTTGCGGGAGAGACCCAGTACTTC.

This clone was counted between two and nine times. The rearrangement uses TRBV19 and TRBJ1-2; tentative D call: TRBD1 (5 bases). Germline V gene data show CDR1 as LNHDA and CDR2 as SQIVND (reference sequence). V gave up 6 bases and J gave up 2 bases, with 10 bases separating them. The CDR3 has 13 amino acids. CDR3 bases: TGTGCCAGTAGATATGCAGGGAACTATGGCTACACCTTC. This translates into CASRYAGNYGYTF.

This chain links TRBV6-6 with TRBJ1-6; 7 bases line up with TRBD1. The CDR3 consists of 17 residues. Trimming took 5 bases from V and 9 from J; bases not matched to a gene: 16. Germline values: CDR1 MNHNY, CDR2 SVGAGI (reference sequence). The CDR3 DNA sequence: TGTGCCAGCAGTCCAACCATCCCACAGGGGTTTGCTTCACCCCTCCACTTT. It specifies CASSPTIPQGFASPLHF.

This chain joins TRBV6-7 and TRBJ1-5; 7 nucleotides align to TRBD1. Being an ORF, TRBV6-7 has a function that is uncertain. V shed 6 bases and J 0 bases; nucleotides not matched to a gene: 17. The CDR3 totals 19 residues. The CDR3 sequence is CASSGYGQATTYSNQPQHF. The CDR3 nucleotides are TGTGCCAGCAGCGGATACGGACAGGCAACTACTTATAGCAATCAGCCCCAGCATTTT.

The chain combines TRBV5-1 with TRBJ1-1; D may be TRBD1 (6 bases). The germline gives CDR1 SGHRS, CDR2 YFSETQ. With 3 bases removed from V and 7 bases from J, the gap between germline ends came to 10 bases. CDR3 length: 12 amino acids. The CDR3 DNA is TGCGCCAGCAGCTCACAGGGAAATGAAGCTTTCTTT. Amino acid sequence: CASSSQGNEAFF.

The V gene is TRBV4-2, the J gene TRBJ2-1, with 11 bases aligning to TRBD2. After removal of 1 base from V and 4 bases from J, the junction contained 3 bases not matched to a gene. Germline V CDR1 and CDR2: LGHNA, YNFKEQ. This CDR3 is built from 16 residues. The CDR3 sequence is CASSQGGLAVYNEQFF. Here the CDR3 DNA reads TGTGCCAGCAGCCAAGGGGGACTAGCGGTTTACAATGAGCAGTTCTTC.

V gene TRBV18 combines with J gene TRBJ1-1, with D maybe TRBD1 (6 bases). CDR3 size: 15 residues. Trimming left V 3 bases short and J 6 bases short, with 17 bases between. Germline CDR1 and CDR2: KGHSH and LQKENI. The CDR3 is CASSPKAWTVPEAFF. CDR3 sequence (DNA): TGTGCCAGCTCACCGAAAGCATGGACAGTACCTGAAGCTTTCTTT.

This rearrangement joins TRBV19 to TRBJ1-1; 8 nucleotides align to TRBD1. Looked up from germline, CDR1 is LNHDA and CDR2 is SQIVND (reference sequence). After removal of 7 bases from V and 1 base from J, the junction contained 8 bases not matched to a gene. This CDR3 spans 15 amino acids. For the CDR3, the DNA is TGTGCCAGTATGACAGGGGCCGTGTCGAACACTGAAGCTTTCTTT. Protein: CASMTGAVSNTEAFF.

The chain combines TRBV6-5 with TRBJ1-6; no reliable D call. This CDR3 spans 15 amino acids. The V end lost 0 bases, the J end lost 4 bases, and 7 bases lay between the germline ends. Germline CDR1 MNHEY, CDR2 SVGAGI. The CDR3 coding sequence is TGTGCCAGCAGTTACTCGAACAGATATAATTCACCCCTCCACTTT. Translation gives CASSYSNRYNSPLHF.

The chain couples TRBV28 to TRBJ2-3; 7 nucleotides align to TRBD1. With 3 bases clipped from V and 9 bases from J, the junction kept 12 bases outside the gene matches. Germline CDR1 is MDHEN and CDR2 is SYDVKM. The CDR3 runs to 15 residues. In DNA form, the CDR3 reads TGTGCCAGCAGTTTGATTCGACAGACAGGGATGACGCAGTATTTT. This gives the protein CASSLIRQTGMTQYF.

The CDR3 coding sequence is TGCAGTGCTAGACAATATGGCTACACCTTC. Encoded protein: CSARQYGYTF. The V and J genes are TRBV20-1 and TRBJ1-2, with D unresolved. The CDR3 consists of 10 residues. Germline-derived CDR1 and CDR2 are DFQATT and SNEGSKA (reference sequence). The germline V and J ends were trimmed by 2 bases and 5 bases, with 3 bases remaining between them.

This chain joins TRBV12-2 and TRBJ2-7; the D call TRBD1 from the table was never checked on the DNA. TRBV12-2 is recorded as a pseudogene. The length of the CDR3 is 16 residues. CDR3 sequence (DNA): TGTGCAAGTCGCTGTCTGCCTGGGGGCAGCCCCTACGAGCAGTACTTC. Translated, it gives CASRCLPGGSPYEQYF.

This chain connects TRBV7-9 to TRBJ2-7, with 13 bases matching TRBD2. The germline gives CDR1 SEHNR, CDR2 FQNEAQ (reference sequence). The junction had 4 bases not matched to a gene; V was cut back by 2 bases and J by 3 bases. The CDR3 sequence is 16 residues long. The CDR3 nucleotides read TGTGCCAGCAGCTTACCCGGACTAGCGGGAGACTACGAGCAGTACTTC. Its protein product is CASSLPGLAGDYEQYF.

J is TRBJ2-7 and V is TRBV7-2; 8 nucleotides match TRBD1. The CDR3 loop spans 16 amino acids. With 4 bases clipped from V and 3 bases from J, the junction kept 11 bases outside the gene matches. Germline V lookup: CDR1 SGHTA, CDR2 FQGNSA. CDR3 bases: TGTGCCAGCAGCTCCACCCCGGACAGGGTAAACTACGAGCAGTACTTC. Residues: CASSSTPDRVNYEQYF.

For the CDR3, the DNA is TGTGCCAGCAGTGCACGGGGCCAGACTAGCGGGGTTTTTCCCTACGAGCAGTACTTC. It yields the protein CASSARGQTSGVFPYEQYF. V gene TRBV2 combines with J gene TRBJ2-7, with 11 bases matching TRBD2. The CDR3 is made up of 19 amino acids. From germline, CDR1 is SNHLY and CDR2 FYNNEI. V dropped 4 bases and J dropped 2; count of bases not matched to a gene: 16.

V and J are TRBV7-6 and TRBJ1-1, with unresolved D. The germline gives CDR1 SGHVS, CDR2 FNYEAQ. The CDR3 sequence is 17 residues long. The V end was cut by 1 base, the J end by 8 bases, with 23 bases between. The CDR3 here is CASSLGNPGDPGKEAFF. CDR3 sequence (DNA): TGTGCCAGCAGCTTAGGAAATCCGGGAGACCCTGGAAAGGAAGCTTTCTTT.

The gene calls are TRBV6-1 and TRBJ2-3, with D uncertain. This CDR3 has 17 amino acids. Germline V gives CDR1 MNHNS, CDR2 SASEGT. Between the trimmed V and J ends, which lost 2 bases and 0 bases, there was a span of 15 bases. The CDR3 loop reads CASSERDKPTSTDTQYF. CDR3 in DNA: TGTGCCAGCAGTGAAAGAGACAAGCCAACTAGCACAGATACGCAGTATTTT.